The sequence of this T cell receptor beta chain was determined in a study of CD8 T cells in ankylosing spondylitis. The study's findings and limits: There was a TCR beta motif, made of 7 to 9 highly homologous variants, that appeared characteristic of ankylosing spondylitis blood. Earlier reports found some motif variants in synovial fluid and blood in reactive arthritis.

For TCR beta, libraries came from quantitative 5'-RACE with molecular barcodes. TCRdb re-derived calls from the 5' RACE reads in MiXCR, one entry per CDR3 protein. The sample has nearly 250,000 distinct CDR3 sequences; roughly a third are singletons. As for this clonotype: Its antigen is as yet unknown.

The CDR3 contains 18 residues. Germline-derived CDR1 and CDR2 are MNHEY and SVGAGI. Trimming stripped 0 bases from V and 4 bases from J, with 21 bases between. Sequencing input: blood, either unsorted or a sorted T cell fraction (not recorded which). The TCR sequence derives from a male donor with ankylosing spondylitis or in good health (not recorded which). The chain joins TRBV6-5 to TRBJ1-1, with D possibly TRBD1 on 5 matching bases. The CDR3 DNA is TGTGCCAGCAGTTACTCGAATGTAATTAGGGGCGGAGGCACTGAAGCTTTCTTT. It translates to CASSYSNVIRGGGTEAFF.